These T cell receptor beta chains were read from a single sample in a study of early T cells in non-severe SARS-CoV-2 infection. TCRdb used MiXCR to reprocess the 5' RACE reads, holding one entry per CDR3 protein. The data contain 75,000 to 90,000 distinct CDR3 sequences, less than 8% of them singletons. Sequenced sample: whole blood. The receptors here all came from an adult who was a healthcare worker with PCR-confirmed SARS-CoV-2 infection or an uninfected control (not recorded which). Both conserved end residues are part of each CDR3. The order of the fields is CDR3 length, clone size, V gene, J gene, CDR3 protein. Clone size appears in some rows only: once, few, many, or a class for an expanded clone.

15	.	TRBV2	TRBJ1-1	CASTDSGRVSTEAFF
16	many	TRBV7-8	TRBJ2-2	CASSLSGTGNTGELFF
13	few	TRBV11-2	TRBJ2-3	CASSLVISDTQYF
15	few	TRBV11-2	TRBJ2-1	CASSFIAGGIDEQFF
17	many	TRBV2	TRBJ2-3	CASRPLPKTENTDTQYF
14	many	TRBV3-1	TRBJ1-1	CASSPGLWNTEAFF
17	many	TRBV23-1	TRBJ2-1	CASPRQGTGTFWDEQFF
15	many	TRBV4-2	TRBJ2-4	CASSQGGLGKNIQYF
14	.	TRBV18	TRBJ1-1	CASSPDRLNTEAFF
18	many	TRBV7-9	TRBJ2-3	CASSFGRATSGVTDTQYF
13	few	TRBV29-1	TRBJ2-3	CSVGVRDTDTQYF
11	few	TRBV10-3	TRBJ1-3	CATRGENTIYF
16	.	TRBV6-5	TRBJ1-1	CASSYTQGGLNTEAFF
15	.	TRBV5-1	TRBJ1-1	CASSLGTAMNTEAFF
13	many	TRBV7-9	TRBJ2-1	CASSSSGGTEQFF
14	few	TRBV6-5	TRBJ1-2	CASSSRDRGRTNTF
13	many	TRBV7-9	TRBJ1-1	CASSADVNTEAFF
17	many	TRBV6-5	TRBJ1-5	CASSPLGGQGINQPQHF
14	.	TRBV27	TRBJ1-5	CASSKLGAGQPQHF
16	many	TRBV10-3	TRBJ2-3	CAISGGQGKRADTQYF
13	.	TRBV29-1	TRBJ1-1	CSSRDRGNTEAFF
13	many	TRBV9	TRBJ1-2	CASSVVAESGYTF
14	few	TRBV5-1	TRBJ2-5	CASSLGTPGETQYF
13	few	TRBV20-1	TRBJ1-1	CSAGGSMNTEAFF
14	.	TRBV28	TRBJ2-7	CASSSYGTTLEQYF
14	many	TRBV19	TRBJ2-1	CATQGQGSYNEQFF
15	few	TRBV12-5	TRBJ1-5	CASGLGRGVNQPQHF
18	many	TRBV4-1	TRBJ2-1	CASSQDWGSSNSYNEQFF
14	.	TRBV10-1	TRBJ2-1	CASSGGNSYNEQFF
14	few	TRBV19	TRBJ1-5	CASSGQGPNQPQHF
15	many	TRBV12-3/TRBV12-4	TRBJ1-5	CASSLAGAINQPQHF
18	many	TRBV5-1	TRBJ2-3	CASSLVFFLHLSTDTQYF
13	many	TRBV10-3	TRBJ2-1	CAIKSGPNNEQFF
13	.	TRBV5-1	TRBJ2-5	CASSTGIEETQYF
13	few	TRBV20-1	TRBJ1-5	CSARDRFDQPQHF
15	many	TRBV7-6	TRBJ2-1	CASSGGTGGWNEQFF
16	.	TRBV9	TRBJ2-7	CASSRTRGSGWDEQYF
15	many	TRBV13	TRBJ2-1	CASSPVAGGPGEQFF
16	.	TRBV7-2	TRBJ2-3	CASSLAGKGGTDTQYF
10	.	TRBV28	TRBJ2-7	CASSYWEQYF
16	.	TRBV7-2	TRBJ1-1	CASSFAGQGRSTEAFF
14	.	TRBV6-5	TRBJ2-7	CASSYGPTTYEQYF
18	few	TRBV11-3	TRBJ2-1	CASSLDSVAGGIYNEQFF
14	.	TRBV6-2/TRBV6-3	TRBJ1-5	CASSYLTGDQPQHF
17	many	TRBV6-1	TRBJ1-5	CASSPQPAGYSNQPQHF
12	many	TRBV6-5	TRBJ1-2	CASRTLLYGYTF
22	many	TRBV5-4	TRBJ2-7	CARTGGQTVDERNIPNAYEQYF
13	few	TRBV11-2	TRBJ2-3	CASSLRRGDTQYF
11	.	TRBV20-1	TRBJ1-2	CSARVTVGYTF
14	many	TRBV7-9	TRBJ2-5	CASGARGQEETQYF
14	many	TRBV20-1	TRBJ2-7	CSARDHGTTYEQYF
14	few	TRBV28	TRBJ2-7	CASSFPSGNEEQYF